The sample holds many counts of the clone carrying this T cell receptor (beta chain). No antigen is known for it. Among the exclusions were patients with other autoimmune diseases, uncontrolled infections, pregnancy or lactation. Clinical symptoms, serum thyroxine, TRAb, thyroid ultrasound and orbital computed tomography were relied on for diagnosis. A roughly 10 ml volume of fresh peripheral blood provided the PBMCs. V trimming: 6 bases; J trimming: 7 bases; junction bases outside the gene matches: 10. CDR3 length equals 15 residues. CDR1 and CDR2 from the germline V gene are MDHEN and SYDVKM. This entry comes from a study of Graves' ophthalmopathy and Graves' hyperthyroidism. Notes on the study in general: Among expanded thyroid clonotypes above 0.001 frequency, most also occurred in blood.

Amplification targeted the TCR beta CDR3 regions, with RNA transcripts as the source material. Second-round multiplex PCR followed a first-round RT-PCR using HTBI primers. From the multiplex PCR reads, TCRdb called clonotypes with MiXCR, one entry per CDR3 protein. This repertoire shows about 390,000 distinct CDR3 sequences, about a sixth found once; its top ten account for 2% to 3%. The sequence was collected from an adult woman with stable Graves' hyperthyroidism. The chain has TRBV28 and TRBJ2-4, with 9 bases identical to TRBD2. The specimen was peripheral blood. The DNA of the CDR3 is TGTGCCAGCAGAGCCCCCCCTAGCGGGATGAACATTCAGTACTTC. It specifies CASRAPPSGMNIQYF.